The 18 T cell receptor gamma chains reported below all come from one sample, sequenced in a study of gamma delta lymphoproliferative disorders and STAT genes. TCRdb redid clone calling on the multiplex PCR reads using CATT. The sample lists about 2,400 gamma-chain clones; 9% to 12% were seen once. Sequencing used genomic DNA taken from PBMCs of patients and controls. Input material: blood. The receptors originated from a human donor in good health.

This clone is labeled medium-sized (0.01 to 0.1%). CDR3 DNA sequence: TGTGCCACCTGGGATAAGGTCCCCTATTATAAGAAACTCTTT. This sequence encodes CATWDKVPYYKKLF. The chain uses TRGV8 and TRGJ1 or TRGJ2. TCRdb does not report a J gene; here it was assigned by matching the DNA to germline references. The length of the CDR3 is 14 residues. Looked up from germline, CDR1 is VENAVY and CDR2 is YDSYNSRV. V shed 2 bases and J 4 bases; nucleotides not matched to a gene: 8.

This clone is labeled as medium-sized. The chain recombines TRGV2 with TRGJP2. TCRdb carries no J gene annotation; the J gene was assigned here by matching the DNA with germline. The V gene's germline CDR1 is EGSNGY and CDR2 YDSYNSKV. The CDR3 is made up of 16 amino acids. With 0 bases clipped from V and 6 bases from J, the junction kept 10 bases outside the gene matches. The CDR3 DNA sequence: TGTGCCACCTGGGACGGGCAAAGTGGCGGTGATTGGATCAAGACGTTT. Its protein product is CATWDGQSGGDWIKTF.

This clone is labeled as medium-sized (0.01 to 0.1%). In DNA, the CDR3 is TGTGCCACCTGGGATGGTTATACCACTGGTTGGTTCAAGATATTT. This encodes CATWDGYTTGWFKIF. The chain has TRGV8 and TRGJP1. Because TCRdb records no J gene, it was assigned here through a match of the DNA to germline. The CDR3 contains 15 residues. After removal of 3 bases from V and 0 bases from J, the junction contained 4 bases not matched to a gene. Germline loops: CDR1 VENAVY, CDR2 YDSYNSRV.

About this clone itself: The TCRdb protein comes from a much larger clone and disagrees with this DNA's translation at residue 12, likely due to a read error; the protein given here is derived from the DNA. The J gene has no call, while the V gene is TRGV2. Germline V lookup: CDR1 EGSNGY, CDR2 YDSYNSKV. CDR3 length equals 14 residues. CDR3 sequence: CATWDVNNYYKNLF. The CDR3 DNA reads TGTGCCACCTGGGACGTCAACAATTATTATAAGAACCTCTTT.

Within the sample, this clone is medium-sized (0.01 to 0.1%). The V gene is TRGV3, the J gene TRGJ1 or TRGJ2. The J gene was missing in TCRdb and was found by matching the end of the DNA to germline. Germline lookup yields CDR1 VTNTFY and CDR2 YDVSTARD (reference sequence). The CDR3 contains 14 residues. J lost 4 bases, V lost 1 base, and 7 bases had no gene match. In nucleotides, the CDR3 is TGTGCCACCTGGGACAGCGCCCTCTATTATAAGAAACTCTTT. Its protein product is CATWDSALYYKKLF.

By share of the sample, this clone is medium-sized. CDR3 coding DNA: TGTGCTGCGTGGGAAAATCTTACCACTGGTTGGTTCAAGATATTT. It specifies CAAWENLTTGWFKIF. The chain links TRGV10 to TRGJP1. TCRdb leaves out the J gene; it was filled in here by matching the DNA to germline. TRGV10 falls under the ORF class, with uncertain function. The CDR3 loop spans 15 amino acids. Trimming at V came to 8 bases and at J to 1 base, leaving 8 bases not matched to a gene.

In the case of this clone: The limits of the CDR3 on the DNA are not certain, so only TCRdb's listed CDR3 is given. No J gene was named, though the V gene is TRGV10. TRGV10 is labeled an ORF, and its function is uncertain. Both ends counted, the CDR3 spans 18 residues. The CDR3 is CAAWDLTGRNSLAVEQHF.

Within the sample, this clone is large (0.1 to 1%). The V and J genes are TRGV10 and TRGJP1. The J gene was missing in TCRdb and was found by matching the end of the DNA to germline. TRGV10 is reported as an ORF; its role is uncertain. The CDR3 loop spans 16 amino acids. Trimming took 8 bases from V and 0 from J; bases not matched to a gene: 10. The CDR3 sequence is CAAWDLDYTTGWFKIF. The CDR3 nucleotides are TGTGCTGCGTGGGATCTTGATTATACCACTGGTTGGTTCAAGATATTT.

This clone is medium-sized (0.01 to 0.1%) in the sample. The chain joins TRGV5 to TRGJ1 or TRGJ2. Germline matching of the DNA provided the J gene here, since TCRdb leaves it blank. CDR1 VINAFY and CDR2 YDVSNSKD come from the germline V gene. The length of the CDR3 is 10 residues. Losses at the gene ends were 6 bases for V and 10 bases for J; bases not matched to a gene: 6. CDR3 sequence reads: CATWFPKKLF. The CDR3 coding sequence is TGTGCCACCTGGTTTCCGAAGAAACTCTTT.

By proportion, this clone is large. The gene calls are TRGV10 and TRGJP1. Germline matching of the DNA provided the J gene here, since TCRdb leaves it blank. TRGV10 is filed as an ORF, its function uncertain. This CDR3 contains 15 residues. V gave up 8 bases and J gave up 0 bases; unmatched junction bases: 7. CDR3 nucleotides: TGTGCTGCGTGGGATTCCAATACCACTGGTTGGTTCAAGATATTT. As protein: CAAWDSNTTGWFKIF.

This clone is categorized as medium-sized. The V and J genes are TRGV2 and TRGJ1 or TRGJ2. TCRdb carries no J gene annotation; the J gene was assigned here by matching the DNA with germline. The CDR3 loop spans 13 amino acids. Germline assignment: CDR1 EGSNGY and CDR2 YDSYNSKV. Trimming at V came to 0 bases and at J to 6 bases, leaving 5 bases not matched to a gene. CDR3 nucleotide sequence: TGTGCCACCTGGGACGGGCGGTGTTATAAGAAACTCTTT. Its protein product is CATWDGRCYKKLF.

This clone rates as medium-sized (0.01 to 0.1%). CDR3 coding DNA: TGTGCCACCTGGGACGGGCTATTTTTAGGTTGGATCAAGACGTTT. This encodes CATWDGLFLGWIKTF. V gene TRGV2 combines with J gene TRGJP2. TCRdb offers no J gene call, so here the DNA was matched to germline to obtain one. The J segment lost 10 bases and the V segment lost 0 bases, leaving 11 bases of the junction unmatched. Per germline, CDR1 EGSNGY and CDR2 YDSYNSKV. This CDR3 is built from 15 residues.

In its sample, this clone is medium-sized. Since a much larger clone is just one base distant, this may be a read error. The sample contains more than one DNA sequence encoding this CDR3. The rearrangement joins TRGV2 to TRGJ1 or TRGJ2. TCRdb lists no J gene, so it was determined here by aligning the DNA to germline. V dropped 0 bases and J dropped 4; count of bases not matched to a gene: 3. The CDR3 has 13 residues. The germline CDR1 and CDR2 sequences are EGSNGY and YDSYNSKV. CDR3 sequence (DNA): TGTGCCACCTGGGACGGGCGGTATTATAAGAAACTCTTT. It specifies CATWDGRYYKKLF.

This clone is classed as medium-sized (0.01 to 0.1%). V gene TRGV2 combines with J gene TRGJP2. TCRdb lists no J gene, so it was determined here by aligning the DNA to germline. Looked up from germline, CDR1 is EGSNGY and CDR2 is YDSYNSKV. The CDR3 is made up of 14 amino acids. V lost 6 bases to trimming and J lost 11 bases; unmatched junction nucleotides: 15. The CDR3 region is CATWSYPKDWIKTF. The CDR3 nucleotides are TGTGCCACCTGGTCATACCCAAAGGACTGGATCAAGACGTTT.

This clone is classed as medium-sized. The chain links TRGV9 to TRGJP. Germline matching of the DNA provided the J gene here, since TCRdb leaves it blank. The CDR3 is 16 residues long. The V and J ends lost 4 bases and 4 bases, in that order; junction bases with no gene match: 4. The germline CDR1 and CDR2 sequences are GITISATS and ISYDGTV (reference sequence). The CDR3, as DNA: TGTGCCTTGTGGGAAGACCAAGAGTTGGGCAAAAAAATCAAGGTATTT. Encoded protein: CALWEDQELGKKIKVF.

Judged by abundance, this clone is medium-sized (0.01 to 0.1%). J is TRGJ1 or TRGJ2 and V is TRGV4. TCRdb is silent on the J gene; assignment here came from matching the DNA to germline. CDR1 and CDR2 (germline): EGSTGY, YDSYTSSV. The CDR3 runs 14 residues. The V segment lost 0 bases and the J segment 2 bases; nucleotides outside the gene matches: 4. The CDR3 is CATWDGRHYYKKLF. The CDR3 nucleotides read TGTGCCACCTGGGATGGGCGCCATTATTATAAGAAACTCTTT.

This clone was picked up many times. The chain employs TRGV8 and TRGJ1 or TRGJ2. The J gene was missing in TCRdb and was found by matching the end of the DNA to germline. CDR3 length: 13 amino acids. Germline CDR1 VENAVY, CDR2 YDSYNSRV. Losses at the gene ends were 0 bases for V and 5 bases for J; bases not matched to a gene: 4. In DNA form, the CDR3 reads TGTGCCACCTGGGATAGGAGGAATTATAAGAAACTCTTT. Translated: CATWDRRNYKKLF.

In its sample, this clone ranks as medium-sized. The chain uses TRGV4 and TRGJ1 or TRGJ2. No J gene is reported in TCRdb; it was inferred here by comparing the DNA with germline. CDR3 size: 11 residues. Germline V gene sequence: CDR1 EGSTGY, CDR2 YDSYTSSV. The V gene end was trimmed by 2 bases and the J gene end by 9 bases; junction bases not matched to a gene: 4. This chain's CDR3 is CATWDARKKLF. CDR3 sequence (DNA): TGTGCCACCTGGGATGCCCGTAAGAAACTCTTT.